This is a list of T cell receptor beta chains from one sample in a study of regulatory T cells in long-lasting Graves disease. TCRdb passed the multiplex PCR reads through MiXCR, listing each CDR3 protein once. The top ten clones hold 14% of a sample with about 430,000 distinct CDR3 sequences, around a fifth of them seen once. The starting material was peripheral blood mononuclear cells (PBMCs), obtained when the disease was refractory, from a patient treated with antithyroid drugs. The origin of the receptors is a female donor with Graves disease. CDR3s include the opening cysteine and the closing phenylalanine or tryptophan. Each record gives: clone size, J gene, D gene, V gene, CDR3 protein, CDR3 DNA. A D gene is named only where the DNA matches it firmly. A row's size may be missing; if present it is once, few, many or a size class.

size: many; J: TRBJ2-7; D: NA; V: TRBV27; CDR3: CASSFSGDYEQYF; DNA: TGTGCCAGCAGTTTTTCGGGGGACTACGAGCAGTACTTC
size: many; J: TRBJ1-2; D: TRBD1; V: TRBV5-1; CDR3: CASSSDRASGYTF; DNA: TGCGCCAGCAGCTCTGACAGGGCCTCTGGCTACACCTTC
size: many; J: TRBJ2-5; D: NA; V: TRBV7-9; CDR3: CASSNDRLETQYF; DNA: TGTGCCAGCAGCAACGACAGATTAGAGACCCAGTACTTC
size: many; J: TRBJ1-2; D: NA; V: TRBV6-5; CDR3: CASSNLRYTF; DNA: TGTGCCAGCAGTAACTTGCGCTACACCTTC
size: many; J: TRBJ2-7; D: TRBD1; V: TRBV6-5; CDR3: CASSYMRQGGSYEQYF; DNA: TGTGCCAGCAGTTACATGAGACAGGGGGGGTCCTACGAGCAGTACTTC
size: NA; J: TRBJ2-3; D: NA; V: TRBV15; CDR3: CATSREPAASTDTQYF; DNA: TGTGCCACCAGCAGAGAGCCAGCGGCCAGCACAGATACGCAGTATTTT
size: many; J: TRBJ2-5; D: NA; V: TRBV12-3/TRBV12-4; CDR3: CASSKRRDPETQYF; DNA: TGTGCCAGCAGCAAAAGGAGGGATCCGGAGACCCAGTACTTC
size: NA; J: TRBJ1-1; D: NA; V: TRBV29-1; CDR3: CSGNQGTTEAFF; DNA: TGCAGCGGCAATCAGGGGACCACTGAAGCTTTCTTT
size: many; J: TRBJ2-5; D: NA; V: TRBV3-1; CDR3: CASSQVPQETQYF; DNA: TGTGCCAGCAGCCAAGTTCCTCAAGAGACCCAGTACTTC
size: NA; J: TRBJ2-2; D: NA; V: TRBV19; CDR3: CASSLAAGELFF; DNA: TGTGCCAGTAGTCTGGCGGCCGGGGAGCTGTTTTTT